Below are 29 T cell receptor beta chains sequenced from a single sample in a study of identical twins. TCRdb independently ran MiXCR on the 5' RACE reads; one entry per CDR3 protein. The top ten hold more than 3% of the sample, which has roughly 250,000 distinct CDR3 sequences, 7% seen once. This sample also appeared in a second study, on yellow fever vaccine responses in identical twins.

Source material: memory (CD45RO+) T cells sorted from blood. The receptors originated from a woman aged 18-29 years in good health.

This chain connects TRBV11-2 to TRBJ2-6; no reliable D call. Trimming removed 4 bases at V and 5 bases at J, with 12 bases between. The CDR3 totals 15 residues. Per germline, CDR1 SGHAT and CDR2 FQNNGV. The CDR3 is CASSYGSLRANVLTF. The CDR3 bases are TGTGCCAGCAGCTACGGGTCCCTTCGGGCCAACGTCCTGACTTTC.

The chain links TRBV20-1 to TRBJ1-2, with 8 bases that match TRBD1. The junction had 6 bases not matched to a gene; V was cut back by 1 base and J by 5 bases. The CDR3 extends over 14 amino acids. In germline, CDR1 is DFQATT, CDR2 SNEGSKA (reference sequence). Written as DNA, the CDR3 is TGCAGTGCTAGAGTTAAACAGGGGGGTTATGGCTACACCTTC. This gives the protein CSARVKQGGYGYTF.

This clonotype came up a few times. CDR3 region: CASSLQGVDGYTF. The CDR3, as DNA: TGTGCCAGCAGCTTACAAGGGGTTGATGGCTACACCTTC. The V gene is TRBV5-4, the J gene TRBJ1-2; D is perhaps TRBD1 (5 bases). CDR1 is SGHNT and CDR2 is YYREEE in the germline V gene (reference sequence). Trimming took off 2 bases at V and 6 bases at J, with 11 bases between the two ends. The CDR3 spans 13 residues.

This clonotype was counted a few times. The chain uses TRBV4-2 and TRBJ2-5; D is unresolved. Germline-derived CDR1 and CDR2 are LGHNA and YNFKEQ. The CDR3 has 15 residues. The V gene lost 0 bases and the J gene lost 4 bases, with 12 bases spanning the gap. For the CDR3, the DNA is TGTGCCAGCAGCCAAGATCTAACGGACGGAGAGACCCAGTACTTC. Its translation: CASSQDLTDGETQYF.

The sample holds many counts of this clonotype. The chain is built from TRBV20-1 and TRBJ2-3, with 8 positions matching TRBD2. The CDR3 spans 16 residues. V was pared by 3 bases and J by 2 bases, with 10 bases of the junction left unmatched. The germline V gene has CDR1 DFQATT and CDR2 SNEGSKA (reference sequence). CDR3 amino acids: CSARSSSGGVTDTQYF. The CDR3, as DNA: TGCAGTGCTAGGTCGTCCAGCGGGGGAGTCACAGATACGCAGTATTTT.

This clonotype was counted at least ten times. The chain carries TRBV5-1 and TRBJ2-1; the D call may be TRBD1 or TRBD2 (5 bases each). Germline assignment: CDR1 SGHRS and CDR2 YFSETQ. V lost 5 bases to trimming and J lost 6 bases, with 12 bases between them. The CDR3 spans 13 residues. CDR3 DNA: TGCGCCAGCAGACAGGTAGGAGGCAATGAGCAGTTCTTC. Amino acids: CASRQVGGNEQFF.

This clonotype was recorded many times. The V gene is TRBV10-3, the J gene TRBJ2-1; 10 nucleotides line up with TRBD2. The CDR3 spans 16 residues. Germline loops: CDR1 ENHRY, CDR2 SYGVKD. The V and J ends lost 2 bases and 7 bases, in that order; junction bases with no gene match: 8. The CDR3 is CAISERTSGPTNEQFF. DNA for the CDR3: TGTGCCATCAGTGAGAGGACTAGCGGCCCAACTAATGAGCAGTTCTTC.

A few counts support this clonotype. The CDR3 region is CASSLVTSGELFF. The CDR3 region has the DNA TGTGCCAGCAGCTTAGTGACGTCCGGGGAGCTGTTTTTT. This chain uses TRBV11-3 with TRBJ2-2; D not resolved. The V gene's germline CDR1 is SGHNT and CDR2 YENEEA. This CDR3 is built from 13 residues. Trimming took 1 base from V and 6 from J, leaving 6 bases between them.

The gene calls are TRBV5-6 and TRBJ2-1, with D uncertain. Germline lookup yields CDR1 SGHDT and CDR2 YYEEEE. The CDR3 sequence is 15 residues long. Trimming cost V 2 bases and J 3 bases, with 12 bases left between them. Written as DNA, the CDR3 is TGTGCCAGCAGCTTTGCTAGGCTGAACTACAATGAGCAGTTCTTC. Encoded protein: CASSFARLNYNEQFF.

As DNA, the CDR3 is TGTGCCAGCAGCCGAGTGGGCGATAGGGTGGCCGAAAAACTGTTTTTT. Translation gives CASSRVGDRVAEKLFF. V is TRBV7-2 and J is TRBJ1-4; no clear D gene. The CDR3 covers 16 residues. Per the germline V gene, CDR1 is SGHTA and CDR2 is FQGNSA. Trimming took 5 bases from V and 8 from J, leaving 21 bases between them.

The chain combines TRBV3-1 with TRBJ2-3; D remains ambiguous. CDR1 is LGHDT and CDR2 is YNNKEL in the germline V gene (reference sequence). CDR3 length equals 15 residues. V was pared by 0 bases and J by 3 bases, with 10 bases between. The CDR3 DNA reads as TGTGCCAGCAGCCAAGATCCCTACAGTACAGATACGCAGTATTTT. This gives the protein CASSQDPYSTDTQYF.

This clonotype was detected many times. This chain links TRBV12-3 or TRBV12-4 with TRBJ2-7, with 10 positions matching TRBD1. After removal of 6 bases from V and 4 bases from J, the junction contained 6 bases not matched to a gene. The CDR3 has 14 residues. Here the CDR3 reads CASRRTGGEYEQYF. CDR3 coding DNA: TGTGCCAGCAGACGGACAGGGGGGGAGTACGAGCAGTACTTC.

This clonotype showed up many times. The J gene is TRBJ2-3, the V gene TRBV7-2; D perhaps matches TRBD2 (5 bases). The CDR3 consists of 15 residues. Germline CDR1 and CDR2: SGHTA and FQGNSA. Deletions cut 5 bases from V and 7 bases from J, with 19 bases between. The CDR3 DNA is TGTGCCAGCAGCGGCGGCCAACTAGGGTTTTATACGCAGTATTTT. Residues: CASSGGQLGFYTQYF.

This rearrangement joins TRBV11-2 to TRBJ1-1; the match to TRBD1 covers 10 bases. Germline CDR1 is SGHAT and CDR2 is FQNNGV. Trimming at V came to 4 bases and at J to 10 bases, leaving 12 bases not matched to a gene. The CDR3 sequence is 15 residues long. CDR3 sequence (DNA): TGTGCCAGCAGCTCGGGACAGGGGTCTTCTTTGGGAGCTTTCTTT. This codes for CASSSGQGSSLGAFF. Looking up the rest from reference TRBV11-2 and TRBJ1-1 gives the full variable domain: EAGVAQSPRYKIIEKRQSVAFWCNPISGHATLYWYQQILGQGPKLLIQFQNNGVVDDSQLPKDRFSAERLKGVDSTLKIQPAKLEDSAVYLCASSSGQGSSLGAFFGQGTRLTVV.

This clonotype has more than one count but fewer than ten. J is TRBJ2-3 and V is TRBV10-2; TRBD2 agrees at 9 bases. CDR3 size: 20 residues. V lost 2 bases, J lost 0 bases, and 15 bases stayed unmatched. CDR1 and CDR2 (germline): WSHSY, SAAADI. The DNA for the CDR3 is TGCGCCAGCAGTGAGAGGGGACTAGCCACAATGTTGGGTAGCACAGATACGCAGTATTTT. It is translated as CASSERGLATMLGSTDTQYF.

This clonotype was found many times. V and J are TRBV12-3 or TRBV12-4 and TRBJ1-3; 7 bases agree with TRBD1. Trimming at V came to 7 bases and at J to 1 base, leaving 13 bases not matched to a gene. This CDR3 region has 17 residues. The CDR3 sequence is CASNPRQGFWSGNTIYF. The CDR3 region has the DNA TGTGCCAGCAATCCTCGACAGGGATTCTGGTCTGGAAACACCATATATTTT.

At least ten counts were recorded for this clonotype. The gene calls are TRBV24-1 and TRBJ2-1; 7 nucleotides align to TRBD2. Looked up from germline, CDR1 is KGHDR and CDR2 is SFDVKD. V was pared by 4 bases and J by 5 bases, with 10 bases of the junction left unmatched. The CDR3 runs to 16 residues. For the CDR3, the DNA is TGTGCCACCAGTGACTCCCAGCGGGGCCTGCACAATGAGCAGTTCTTC. Its translation: CATSDSQRGLHNEQFF.

This clonotype appeared a few times. This sequence joins TRBV6-4 and TRBJ2-1; 13 bases fit TRBD2. Losses at the gene ends were 6 bases for V and 10 bases for J; bases not matched to a gene: 12. CDR1 and CDR2 from the germline V gene are MRHNA and SNTAGT. CDR3 length equals 16 residues. The chain's CDR3 is CASSPGGTSGAREQFF. The DNA for the CDR3 is TGTGCCAGCAGCCCCGGGGGGACTAGCGGGGCCCGGGAGCAGTTCTTC.

This clonotype was recorded many times. J is TRBJ2-1 and V is TRBV5-1, with a weak D call TRBD2 (6 bases). Deletions cut 4 bases from V and 8 bases from J, with 13 bases between. The CDR3 consists of 13 residues. CDR1 is SGHRS and CDR2 is YFSETQ in the germline V gene. CDR3 sequence (DNA): TGCGCCAGCAGCCCGGGGGTGGGGGATGAGCAGTTCTTC. It specifies CASSPGVGDEQFF.

This clonotype was observed at least ten times. The chain combines TRBV7-9 with TRBJ2-1; 10 bases line up with TRBD1. Per the germline V gene, CDR1 is SEHNR and CDR2 is FQNEAQ (reference sequence). With 5 bases clipped from V and 15 bases from J, the junction kept 7 bases outside the gene matches. The CDR3 totals 12 residues. DNA of the CDR3: TGTGCCAGCAGCCTAGACAGGGGGCGTCGGTTCTTC. Encoded protein: CASSLDRGRRFF.

This chain links TRBV20-1 with TRBJ2-1, with TRBD2 matching 8 bases. The CDR3 runs 14 residues. The germline V gene has CDR1 DFQATT and CDR2 SNEGSKA (reference sequence). J lost 8 bases, V lost 6 bases, and 12 bases had no gene match. Here the CDR3 reads CSASQERELHEQFF. The CDR3 DNA sequence: TGCAGTGCCTCCCAGGAGCGGGAGCTGCATGAGCAGTTCTTC.

This clonotype was counted a few times. In DNA form, the CDR3 reads TGTGCCAGCAGCTCATGGGGGAACTACGAGCAGTACTTC. Translated, it gives CASSSWGNYEQYF. The chain recombines TRBV21-1 with TRBJ2-7; the D segment call TRBD1 is taken from the table without a DNA check. TRBV21-1 is a known pseudogene. The CDR3 is 13 amino acids.

The chain employs TRBV18 and TRBJ2-3; D is unresolved. There are 15 residues in the CDR3. V was pared by 2 bases and J by 0 bases, with 9 bases between. The V gene's germline CDR1 is KGHSH and CDR2 LQKENI. CDR3 nucleotide sequence: TGTGCCAGCTCACCATTGGGATCAAGCACAGATACGCAGTATTTT. Residues: CASSPLGSSTDTQYF.

The rearrangement joins TRBV12-3 or TRBV12-4 to TRBJ2-5; TRBD2 matches 8 bases. CDR3 length: 16 amino acids. J lost 5 bases, V lost 5 bases, and 13 bases had no gene match. CDR3: CASSPMTGGGYETQYF. The CDR3 DNA reads TGTGCCAGCAGTCCGATGACGGGGGGGGGCTATGAGACCCAGTACTTC.

The chain joins TRBV21-1 to TRBJ2-6; TRBD2, the table's D call, was not compared with the DNA. TRBV21-1 is a listed pseudogene. This CDR3 is built from 17 residues. CDR3 in DNA: TGTGCCAGCAGCAAAGCACGGACTAGTCCTGGGGCCAACGTCCTGACTTTC. Amino acids: CASSKARTSPGANVLTF.

This rearrangement joins TRBV6-2 or TRBV6-3 to TRBJ2-7; D is possibly TRBD1 (7 bases). Deletions cut 6 bases from V and 3 bases from J, with 24 bases between. In germline, CDR1 is MNHEY, CDR2 SVGEGT. This CDR3 is built from 17 residues. The CDR3 coding sequence is TGTGCCAGCAGCGACTTGGGGCTCAGGGGGGCCATCTACGAGCAGTACTTC. It translates to CASSDLGLRGAIYEQYF.

This clonotype came up a few times. The genes are TRBV9 and TRBJ2-7, with TRBD1 identical over 9 bases. This CDR3 has 14 residues. The trim removed 3 bases at V and 4 bases at J, leaving 5 bases unmatched. Germline V CDR1 and CDR2: SGDLS, YYNGEE. CDR3 nucleotide sequence: TGTGCCAGCAGCGCGGGACAGGGTAGGTACGAGCAGTACTTC. As protein: CASSAGQGRYEQYF.

The V call is TRBV28, the J call TRBJ2-1; TRBD2 might be the D (6 bases). The V end was cut by 5 bases, the J end by 0 bases, with 20 bases between. Germline V lookup: CDR1 MDHEN, CDR2 SYDVKM. The CDR3 loop spans 18 amino acids. The CDR3 DNA is TGTGCCAGCAGTCCTCCGGGACTTTTCAAAGACTCCTACAATGAGCAGTTCTTC. Translated, it gives CASSPPGLFKDSYNEQFF.

The J gene is TRBJ2-5, the V gene TRBV3-1; 8 nucleotides align to TRBD2. The germline gives CDR1 LGHDT, CDR2 YNNKEL (reference sequence). The ends lost 0 bases at V and 2 bases at J; junction bases unmatched: 5. The CDR3 covers 16 residues. CDR3 region: CASSQEGAGAQETQYF. The CDR3 region has the DNA TGTGCCAGCAGCCAAGAAGGAGCGGGGGCGCAAGAGACCCAGTACTTC.